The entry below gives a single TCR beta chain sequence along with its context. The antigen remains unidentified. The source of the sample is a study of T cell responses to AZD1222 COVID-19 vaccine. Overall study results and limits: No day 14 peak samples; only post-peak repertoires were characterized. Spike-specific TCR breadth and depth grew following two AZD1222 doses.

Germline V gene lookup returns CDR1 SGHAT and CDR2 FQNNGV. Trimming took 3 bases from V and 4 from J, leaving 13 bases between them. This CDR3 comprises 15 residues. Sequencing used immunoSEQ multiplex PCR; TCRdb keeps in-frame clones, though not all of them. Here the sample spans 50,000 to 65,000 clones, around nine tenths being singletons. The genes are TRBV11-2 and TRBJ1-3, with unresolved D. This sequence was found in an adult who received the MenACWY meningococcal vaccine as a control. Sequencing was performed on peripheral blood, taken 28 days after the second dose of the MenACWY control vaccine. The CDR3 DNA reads TGTGCCAGCAGCTTTCCGGGAGGCCTGGGAAACACCATATATTTT. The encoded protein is CASSFPGGLGNTIYF.